A selection of T cell receptor beta chains follows, all from one sample in a study of T cell responses to AZD1222 COVID-19 vaccine. The protocol was immunoSEQ multiplex PCR, while the TCRdb copy is restricted to in-frame clones and leaves out a portion. The table records 68,000 or so clones, 65% to 80% of them present only once. The sample was peripheral blood, taken on day 0 of AZD1222 vaccination. The receptors were sampled from an adult in good health. Both conserved end residues are part of each CDR3. The order of the fields is V gene, J gene, D gene, clone size, CDR3 DNA, CDR3 protein. D genes are given only for firm matches. Only some rows state a clone size, as once, few, many or a class for expanded clones.

TRBV4-1	TRBJ1-4	.	.	TGCGCCAGCAGCCAAGATTCGGGGCTGAGAGGTGAAAAACTGTTTTTT	CASSQDSGLRGEKLFF
TRBV6-5	TRBJ1-5	TRBD1	.	TGTGCCAGCAGACCGGGACAGGGGGCATGGCAGCCCCAGCATTTT	CASRPGQGAWQPQHF
TRBV7-2	TRBJ1-1	.	.	TGTGCCAGCAGCTTCCGACAAGCGAACACTGAAGCTTTCTTT	CASSFRQANTEAFF
TRBV11-2	TRBJ2-3	.	once	TGTGCCAGCAGCTTATTAGACGAGCACGGGGTATCTGATACGCAGTATTTT	CASSLLDEHGVSDTQYF
TRBV7-9	TRBJ2-7	.	.	TGTGCCAGCAGCCCCTCCGACAGAAGATACGAGCAGTACTTC	CASSPSDRRYEQYF
TRBV19	TRBJ1-1	.	.	TGTGCCAGTAGTATTATTCCGGGCACGGCGAACACTGAAGCTTTCTTT	CASSIIPGTANTEAFF
TRBV9	TRBJ2-5	TRBD2	.	TGTGCCAGCAGCGCGGGGGGGTCGGTAGAGACCCAGTACTTC	CASSAGGSVETQYF
TRBV5-6	TRBJ2-1	TRBD1	few	TGTGCCAGCAGCTGGGATCAGGGGGCTTATTTCAATGAGCAGTTCTTC	CASSWDQGAYFNEQFF
TRBV29-1	TRBJ2-1	.	.	TGCAGCGTCAGTAGTATCAATGAGCAGTTCTTC	CSVSSINEQFF
TRBV29-1	TRBJ2-7	.	.	TGCAGCGCCAACGGACAGTCCACCTACGAGCAGTACTTC	CSANGQSTYEQYF
TRBV7-6	TRBJ1-2	.	.	TGTGCCAGCAGCTTAAACAGGGCAGACTATGGCTACACCTTC	CASSLNRADYGYTF
TRBV3-1/TRBV3-2	TRBJ1-5	.	.	TGTGCCAGCAGCCAAGACCACAGGGGCAATCAGCCCCAGCATTTT	CASSQDHRGNQPQHF
TRBV6-6	TRBJ2-7	.	.	TGTGCCAGCGGGCCCCCAATTACGGGCGAGCAGTACTTC	CASGPPITGEQYF
TRBV21-1	TRBJ1-5	.	.	TGTGCCCGACAATGGGTTGGTCAGCCCCAGCATTTT	CARQWVGQPQHF
TRBV18	TRBJ2-7	.	.	TGTGCCAGCTCACTGAGCGATTCCTACGAGCAGTACTTC	CASSLSDSYEQYF
TRBV28	TRBJ1-2	.	.	TGTGCCAGCAGTTTATTAGGTTCCTATGGCTACACCTTC	CASSLLGSYGYTF
TRBV14	TRBJ1-4	.	.	TGTGCCAGCAGCCAAACCAGGGGTATGGGTGAAAAACTGTTTTTT	CASSQTRGMGEKLFF
TRBV6-2/TRBV6-3	TRBJ1-4	.	.	TGTGCCAGCAGTTCCAGTGAAAAACTGTTTTTT	CASSSSEKLFF
TRBV12-3/TRBV12-4	TRBJ1-2	.	.	TGTGCCAGCAGTTTCTGGGAGTACTATGGCTACACCTTC	CASSFWEYYGYTF
TRBV6-4	TRBJ1-2	.	once	TGTGCCAGCACCTCACAGCTTAACTATGGCTACACCTTC	CASTSQLNYGYTF
TRBV5-4	TRBJ1-6	.	.	TGTGCCAGCAGCTTAATGGGACTGGGTGGTAATTCACCCCTCCACTTT	CASSLMGLGGNSPLHF
TRBV2	TRBJ1-3	TRBD1	.	TGTGCCAGCGGACAGGAGATCTCTGGAAACACCATATATTTT	CASGQEISGNTIYF
TRBV20-1	TRBJ1-1	.	few	TGCAGTGCTACATCCGTAGGGGCTTTCTTT	CSATSVGAFF
TRBV29-1	TRBJ1-2	.	.	TGCAGCGTTGAAGACGGAGGCGGCTACACCTTC	CSVEDGGGYTF
TRBV5-5	TRBJ1-1	TRBD1	.	TGTGCCAGCAGCTTGGTCGCGGGGACAGATCGAACTGAAGCTTTCTTT	CASSLVAGTDRTEAFF
TRBV19	TRBJ1-1	.	.	TGTGCCAGTAGTACCGGGTTGAACACTGAAGCTTTCTTT	CASSTGLNTEAFF
TRBV18	TRBJ2-3	TRBD1	.	TGTGCCAGCTCACCTGGACAGGGCAATGACGGCACAGATACGCAGTATTTT	CASSPGQGNDGTDTQYF
TRBV3-1/TRBV3-2	TRBJ2-1	TRBD2	.	TGTGCCAGCAGCCTCCTTATGTCGGGGGGAGGTCTTTCCTACAATGAGCAGTTCTTC	CASSLLMSGGGLSYNEQFF
TRBV5-6	TRBJ2-3	.	once	TGTGCCAGCAGCTTGTCTAAGGTAGGGGGACACTACACAGATACGCAGTATTTT	CASSLSKVGGHYTDTQYF
TRBV29-1	TRBJ1-4	.	.	TGCAGCGTTGCCGGGGAGTACGCCGATCCCCTTAATGAAAAACTGTTTTTT	CSVAGEYADPLNEKLFF
TRBV5-5	TRBJ2-2	.	.	TGTGCCACCAGCCCCTCGGGCGGGGAGCTGTTTTTT	CATSPSGGELFF
TRBV27	TRBJ2-7	.	.	TGTGCCAGCAGTACTCTAACAGGGCTGGGCTCCTACGAGCAGTACTTC	CASSTLTGLGSYEQYF
TRBV4-1	TRBJ2-1	.	.	TGCGCCAGCAGCCAATGGCGGTCGGGGGAGCTCTCCTACAATGAGCAGTTCTTC	CASSQWRSGELSYNEQFF
TRBV4-3	TRBJ1-1	.	few	TGCGCCAGCAGCCAAGAGAGGGTTGGGAACACTGAAGCTTTCTTT	CASSQERVGNTEAFF
TRBV6-6	TRBJ2-1	TRBD1	.	TGTGCCAGCAGTCCACGAGGGGGCAGGGATGAGCAGTTCTTC	CASSPRGGRDEQFF
TRBV6-6	TRBJ1-1	.	.	TGTGCCAGCAGTTACTCGCAGGAAGGGAACACTGAAGCTTTCTTT	CASSYSQEGNTEAFF
TRBV6-5	TRBJ2-1	.	few	TGTGCCAGCAGATCAACTCCGAGCTCCTACAATGAGCAGTTCTTC	CASRSTPSSYNEQFF
TRBV6-5	TRBJ1-2	.	.	TGTGCCAGCAGCTACGACAGCAACTATGGCTACACCTTC	CASSYDSNYGYTF
TRBV20-1	TRBJ2-7	.	few	TGCAGTGCTAGTGCCAGGGGCGTGCTCGGCGAGCAGTACTTC	CSASARGVLGEQYF
TRBV10-2	TRBJ1-2	.	.	TGCGCCAGCAGTGAGCGGGTAATATCCTATGGCTACACCTTC	CASSERVISYGYTF
TRBV7-2	TRBJ2-7	.	.	TGTGCCAGCAGCGATCTTCCCGGGATCCCGGTCGAGCAGTACTTC	CASSDLPGIPVEQYF
TRBV6-1	TRBJ1-4	.	.	TGTGCCAGCAGTGAAATATCCTTTGGGGGGACTAATGAAAAACTGTTTTTT	CASSEISFGGTNEKLFF
TRBV5-6	TRBJ2-1	.	.	TGTGCCAGCAGTAATTCGAGAACCCCCTCCTACAATGAGCAGTTCTTC	CASSNSRTPSYNEQFF
TRBV20-1	TRBJ2-7	.	once	TGCAGTGCTAGTCGGCAGACCTACGAGCAGTACTTC	CSASRQTYEQYF
TRBV6-5	TRBJ1-2	.	few	TGTGCCAGCAGTTACTCGGGCAGCTCCGGCTACACCTTC	CASSYSGSSGYTF